This T cell receptor beta chain stems from a study of shared clonotypes between healthy human individuals. Study findings and constraints: The generation probabilities recorded for non-shared clonotypes fell below those of clonotypes shared by all four donors.

Each replicate PCR on the sorted subsets used about 0.2 ug DNA (about 30,000 T cell genomes). Data came from immunoSEQ multiplex PCR; TCRdb stores just in-frame clones and leaves some out. The sample consists of about 2.4 million clones, 93% of them appearing once. Germline trimming cut 5 bases from V and 0 bases from J; bases unmatched to any gene: 3. This CDR3 region has 14 residues. Germline-derived CDR1 and CDR2 are SGHTA and FQGTGA. There were no recent acute infections or vaccinations among the donors, who were healthy HIV-negative adults. The study separated CD4+ cells into CD45RA+ naive and CD45RA-negative memory subsets. This clone was seen just once. No antigen is known for it.

The sequence was collected from a man between 18 and 29 years old in good health. Some clones in this sample may be carry-over from other donors' samples. This sequence joins TRBV7-3 and TRBJ1-1; the match to TRBD1 covers 7 bases. The sequenced material came from naive CD4+ T cells from PBMCs. Subset indicated: CD45RA+ positively selected. CDR3 loop: CASSKQGMNTEAFF. In DNA, the CDR3 is TGTGCCAGCAGCAAACAGGGGATGAACACTGAAGCTTTCTTT. Using reference TRBV7-3 and TRBJ1-1 for the parts outside the CDR3, the full variable domain is GAGVSQTPSNKVTEKGKYVELRCDPISGHTALYWYRQSLGQGPEFLIYFQGTGAADDSGLPNDRFFAVRPEGSVSTLKIQRTERGDSAVYLCASSKQGMNTEAFFGQGTRLTVV.